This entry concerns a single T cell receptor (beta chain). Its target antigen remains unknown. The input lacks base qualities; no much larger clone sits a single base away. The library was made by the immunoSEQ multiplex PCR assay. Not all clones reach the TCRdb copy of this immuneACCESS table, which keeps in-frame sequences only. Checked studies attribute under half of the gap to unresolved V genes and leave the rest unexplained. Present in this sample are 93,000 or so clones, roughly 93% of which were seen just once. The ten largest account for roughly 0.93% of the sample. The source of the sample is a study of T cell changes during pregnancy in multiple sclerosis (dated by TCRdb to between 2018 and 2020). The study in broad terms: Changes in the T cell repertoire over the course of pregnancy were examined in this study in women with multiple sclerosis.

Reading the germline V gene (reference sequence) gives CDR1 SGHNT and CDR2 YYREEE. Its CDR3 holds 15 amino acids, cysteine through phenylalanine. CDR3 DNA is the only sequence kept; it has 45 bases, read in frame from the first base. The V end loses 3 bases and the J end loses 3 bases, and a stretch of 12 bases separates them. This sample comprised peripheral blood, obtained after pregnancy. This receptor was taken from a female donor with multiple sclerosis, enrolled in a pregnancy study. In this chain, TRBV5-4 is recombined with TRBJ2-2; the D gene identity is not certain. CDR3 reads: CASSSRRGDTGELFF. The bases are TGTGCCAGCAGCTCGAGGAGAGGTGACACCGGGGAGCTGTTTTTT.